These T cell receptor beta chains were read from a single sample in a study of blood T cell repertoires in COVID-19. Sequenced by immunoSEQ multiplex PCR; TCRdb stores in-frame clones only, minus some. Of approximately 150,000 clones listed, 70% to 85% are singletons. Source material: PBMCs or T cells enriched from blood (not recorded which). The receptors here all came from a woman in her 70s in a cohort exposed to, infected with or recovered from COVID-19 (not recorded which). CDR3s include the opening cysteine and the closing phenylalanine or tryptophan. D genes are given only for firm matches.

CDR3 protein: CASSLGTEGNTIYF
CDR3 DNA: TGTGCCAGCAGCTTAGGGACAGAAGGAAACACCATATATTTT
V gene: TRBV11-2
D gene: .
J gene: TRBJ1-3

CDR3 protein: CASSVQGGTDQPQHF
CDR3 DNA: TGCGCCAGCAGCGTACAGGGGGGGACGGATCAGCCCCAGCATTTT
V gene: TRBV5-1
D gene: TRBD1
J gene: TRBJ1-5

CDR3 protein: CASSGAGGPGTDTQYF
CDR3 DNA: TGTGCCAGCAGTGGCGCGGGAGGGCCGGGCACAGATACGCAGTATTTT
V gene: TRBV28
D gene: TRBD2
J gene: TRBJ2-3

CDR3 protein: CASSYRQGGYTF
CDR3 DNA: TGTGCCAGCAGTTATCGACAGGGTGGCTACACCTTC
V gene: TRBV28
D gene: TRBD1
J gene: TRBJ1-2

CDR3 protein: CASSSRQGGEQYF
CDR3 DNA: TGCGCCAGCAGCTCCCGACAGGGAGGCGAGCAGTACTTC
V gene: TRBV5-1
D gene: .
J gene: TRBJ2-7

CDR3 protein: CASSEAQRGYNSPLHF
CDR3 DNA: TGTGCCAGCAGTGAAGCGCAAAGGGGTTATAATTCACCCCTCCACTTT
V gene: TRBV6-1
D gene: .
J gene: TRBJ1-6

CDR3 protein: CASSPPAQSSYNEQFF
CDR3 DNA: TGTGCCAGCTCACCACCGGCCCAAAGCTCCTACAATGAGCAGTTCTTC
V gene: TRBV18
D gene: .
J gene: TRBJ2-1

CDR3 protein: CASTYGLAGDSHNEQFF
CDR3 DNA: TGCGCCAGCACCTACGGACTAGCGGGAGACTCCCACAATGAGCAGTTCTTC
V gene: TRBV5-1
D gene: TRBD2
J gene: TRBJ2-1

CDR3 protein: CASSAPGYSNQPQHF
CDR3 DNA: TGTGCCAGCAGCGCCCCCGGTTATAGCAATCAGCCCCAGCATTTT
V gene: TRBV6-5
D gene: .
J gene: TRBJ1-5

CDR3 protein: CASRYQARGEYGYTF
CDR3 DNA: TGTGCCAGCAGGTATCAGGCCAGGGGTGAATATGGCTACACCTTC
V gene: TRBV11-3
D gene: .
J gene: TRBJ1-2

CDR3 protein: CATSRDVYGETQYF
CDR3 DNA: TGTGCCACCAGCAGAGATGTTTACGGAGAGACCCAGTACTTC
V gene: TRBV15
D gene: .
J gene: TRBJ2-5

CDR3 protein: CASNDYYNEQFF
CDR3 DNA: TGTGCCAGTAATGACTACTACAATGAGCAGTTCTTC
V gene: TRBV19
D gene: .
J gene: TRBJ2-1

CDR3 protein: CAWTAGGRNTIYF
CDR3 DNA: TGTGCCTGGACCGCAGGGGGCCGAAACACCATATATTTT
V gene: TRBV30
D gene: TRBD1
J gene: TRBJ1-3